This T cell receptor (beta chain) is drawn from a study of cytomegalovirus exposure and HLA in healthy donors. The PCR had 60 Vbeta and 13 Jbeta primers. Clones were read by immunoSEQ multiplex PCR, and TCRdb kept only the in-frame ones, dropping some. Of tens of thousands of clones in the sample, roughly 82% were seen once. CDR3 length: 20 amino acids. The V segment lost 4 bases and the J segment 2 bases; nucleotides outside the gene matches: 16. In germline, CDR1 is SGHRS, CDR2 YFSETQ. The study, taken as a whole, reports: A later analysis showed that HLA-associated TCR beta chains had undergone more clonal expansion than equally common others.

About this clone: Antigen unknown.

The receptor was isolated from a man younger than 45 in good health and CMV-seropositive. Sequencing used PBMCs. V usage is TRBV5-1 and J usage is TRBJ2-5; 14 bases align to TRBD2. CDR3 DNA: TGCGCCAGCAGCGGGGGACTAGCGGGAGTAGGATCAATGACACAAGAGACCCAGTACTTC. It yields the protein CASSGGLAGVGSMTQETQYF.